The present T cell receptor beta chain was sequenced within a study of graft-versus-host responses after intestinal transplantation. Trimming took 6 bases from V and 5 from J; bases not matched to a gene: 7. The CDR3 has 16 residues. In germline, CDR1 is MDHEN, CDR2 SYDVKM. The table came from immunoSEQ multiplex PCR; TCRdb's copy has only in-frame clones and leaves some out. The sample includes about 93,000 clones, roughly 80% of them seen just once. Points on this clone: Its target is not known.

The material sequenced was unstimulated CD4+ T cells sorted from spleen or lymph node cells, taken before intestinal transplant. The chain joins TRBV28 to TRBJ2-1; 13 bases are a match to TRBD2. This clonotype originated in a human donor who received an intestinal transplant. The CDR3 reads CASSPAGLAGNNEQFF. CDR3 DNA sequence: TGTGCCAGCAGCCCAGCGGGACTAGCGGGAAACAATGAGCAGTTCTTC.